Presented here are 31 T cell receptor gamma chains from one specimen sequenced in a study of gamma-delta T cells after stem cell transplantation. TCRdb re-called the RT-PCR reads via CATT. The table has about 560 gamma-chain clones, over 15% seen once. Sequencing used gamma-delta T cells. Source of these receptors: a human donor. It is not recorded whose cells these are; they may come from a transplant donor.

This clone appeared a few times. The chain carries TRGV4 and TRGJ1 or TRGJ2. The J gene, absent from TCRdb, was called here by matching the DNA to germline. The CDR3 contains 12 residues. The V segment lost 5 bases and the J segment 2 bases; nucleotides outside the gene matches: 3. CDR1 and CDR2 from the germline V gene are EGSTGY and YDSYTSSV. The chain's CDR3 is CATWADYYKKLF. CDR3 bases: TGTGCCACCTGGGCCGATTATTATAAGAAACTCTTT.

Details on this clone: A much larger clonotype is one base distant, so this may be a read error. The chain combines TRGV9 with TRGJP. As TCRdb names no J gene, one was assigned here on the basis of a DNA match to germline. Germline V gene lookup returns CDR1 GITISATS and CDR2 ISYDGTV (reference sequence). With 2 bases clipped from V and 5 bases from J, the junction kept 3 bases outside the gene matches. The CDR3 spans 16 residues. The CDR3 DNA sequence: TGTGCCTTGTGGGAGGCAAAAGAGTTGGGCAAAAAAATCAAGGTATTT. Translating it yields CALWEAKELGKKIKVF.

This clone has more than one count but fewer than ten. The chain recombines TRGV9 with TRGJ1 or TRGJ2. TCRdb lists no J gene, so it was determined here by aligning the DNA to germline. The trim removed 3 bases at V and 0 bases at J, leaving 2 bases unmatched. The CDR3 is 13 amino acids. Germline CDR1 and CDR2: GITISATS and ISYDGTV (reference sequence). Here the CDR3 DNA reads TGTGCCTTGTGGGAGTCGAATTATTATAAGAAACTCTTT. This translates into CALWESNYYKKLF.

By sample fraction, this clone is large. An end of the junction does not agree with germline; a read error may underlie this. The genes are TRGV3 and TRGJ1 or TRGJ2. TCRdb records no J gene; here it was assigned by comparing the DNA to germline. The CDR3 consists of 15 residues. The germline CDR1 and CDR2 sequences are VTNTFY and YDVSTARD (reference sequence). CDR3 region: CATWDRTPRYCKKLF. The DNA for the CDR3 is TGTGCCACCTGGGACAGGACCCCGCGTTATTGTAAGAAACTCTTT.

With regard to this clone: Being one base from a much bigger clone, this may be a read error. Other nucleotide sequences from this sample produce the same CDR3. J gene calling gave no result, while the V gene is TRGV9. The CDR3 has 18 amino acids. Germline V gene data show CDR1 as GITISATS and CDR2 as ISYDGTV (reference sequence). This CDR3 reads CALWEVLRQELGKKIKVF. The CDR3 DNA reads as TGTGCCTTGTGGGAGGTGCTGCGCCAAGAGTTGGGCAAAAAAATCAAAGTATTT.

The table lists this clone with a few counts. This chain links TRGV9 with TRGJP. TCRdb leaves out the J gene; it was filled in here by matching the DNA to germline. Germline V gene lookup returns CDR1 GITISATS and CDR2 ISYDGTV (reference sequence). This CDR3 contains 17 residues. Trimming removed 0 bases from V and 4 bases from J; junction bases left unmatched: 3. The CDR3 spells CALWEVNQELGKKIKVF. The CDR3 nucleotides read TGTGCCTTGTGGGAGGTGAATCAAGAGTTGGGCAAAAAAATCAAGGTATTT.

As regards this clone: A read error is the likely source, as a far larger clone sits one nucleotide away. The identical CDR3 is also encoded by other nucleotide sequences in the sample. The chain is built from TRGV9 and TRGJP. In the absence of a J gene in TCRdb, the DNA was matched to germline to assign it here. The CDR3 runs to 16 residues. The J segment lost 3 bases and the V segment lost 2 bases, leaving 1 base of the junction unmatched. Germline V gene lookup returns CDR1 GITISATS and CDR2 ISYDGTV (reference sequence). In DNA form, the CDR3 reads TGTGCCTTGTGGGAGGAGCAAGAGTTGGGCAAAAAAATCAAGGTATTT. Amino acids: CALWEEQELGKKIKVF.

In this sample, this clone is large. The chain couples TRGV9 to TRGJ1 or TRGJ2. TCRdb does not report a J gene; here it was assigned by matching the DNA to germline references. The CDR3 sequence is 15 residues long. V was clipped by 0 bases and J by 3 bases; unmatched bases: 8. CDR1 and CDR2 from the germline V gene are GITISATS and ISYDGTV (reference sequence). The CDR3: CALWEVQEGYYKKLF. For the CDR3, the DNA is TGTGCCTTGTGGGAGGTGCAGGAGGGTTATTATAAGAAACTCTTT.

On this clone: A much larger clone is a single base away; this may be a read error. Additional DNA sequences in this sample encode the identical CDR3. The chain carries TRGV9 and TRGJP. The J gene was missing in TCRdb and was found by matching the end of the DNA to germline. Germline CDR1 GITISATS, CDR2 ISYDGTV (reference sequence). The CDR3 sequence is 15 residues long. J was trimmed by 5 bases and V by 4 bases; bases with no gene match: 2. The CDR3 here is CALWEEELGKKIKVF. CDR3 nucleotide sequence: TGTGCCTTGTGGGAAGAAGAGTTGGGCAAAAAAATCAAGGTATTT.

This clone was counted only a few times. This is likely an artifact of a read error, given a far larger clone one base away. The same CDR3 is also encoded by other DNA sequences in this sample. This chain's CDR3 is CATWDRRGYKKLF. In nucleotides, the CDR3 is TGTGCTACCTGGGACAGGCGGGGTTATAAGAAACTCTTT. V usage is TRGV3 and J usage is TRGJ1 or TRGJ2. TCRdb lists no J gene, so it was determined here by aligning the DNA to germline. CDR1 is VTNTFY, CDR2 YDVSTARD, per germline (reference sequence). CDR3 length: 13 residues.

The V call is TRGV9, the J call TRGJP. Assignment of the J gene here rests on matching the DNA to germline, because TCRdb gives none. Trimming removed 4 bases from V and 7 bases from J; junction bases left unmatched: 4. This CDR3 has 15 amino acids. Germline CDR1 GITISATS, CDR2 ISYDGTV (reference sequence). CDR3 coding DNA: TGTGCCTTGTGGGAATCGGAGTTGGGCAAAAAAATCAAGGTATTT. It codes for CALWESELGKKIKVF.

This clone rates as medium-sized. CDR3 coding DNA: TGTGCCACCTGGGTCTCGAATTATTATAAGAAACTCTTT. Protein: CATWVSNYYKKLF. The genes are TRGV4 and TRGJ1 or TRGJ2. Here the J gene came from matching the DNA to germline, since TCRdb omits it. Unmatched junction bases numbered 4, after V lost 5 bases and J lost 0 bases. The CDR3 sequence is 13 residues long. The germline V gene has CDR1 EGSTGY and CDR2 YDSYTSSV.

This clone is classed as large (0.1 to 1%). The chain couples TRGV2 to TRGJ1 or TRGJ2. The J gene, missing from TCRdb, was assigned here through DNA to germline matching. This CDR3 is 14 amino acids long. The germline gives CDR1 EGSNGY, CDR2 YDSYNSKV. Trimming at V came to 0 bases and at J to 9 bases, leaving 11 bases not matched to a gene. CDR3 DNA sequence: TGTGCCACCTGGGACGGGCGTCGTTGGGGTAAGAAACTCTTT. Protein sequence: CATWDGRRWGKKLF.

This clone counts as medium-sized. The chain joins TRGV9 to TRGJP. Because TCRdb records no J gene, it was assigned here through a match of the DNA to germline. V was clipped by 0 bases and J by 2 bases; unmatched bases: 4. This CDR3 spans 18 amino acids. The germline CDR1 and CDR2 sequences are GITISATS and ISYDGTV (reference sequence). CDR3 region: CALWEVQRQELGKKIKVF. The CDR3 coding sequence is TGTGCCTTGTGGGAGGTGCAACGGCAAGAGTTGGGCAAAAAAATCAAGGTATTT.

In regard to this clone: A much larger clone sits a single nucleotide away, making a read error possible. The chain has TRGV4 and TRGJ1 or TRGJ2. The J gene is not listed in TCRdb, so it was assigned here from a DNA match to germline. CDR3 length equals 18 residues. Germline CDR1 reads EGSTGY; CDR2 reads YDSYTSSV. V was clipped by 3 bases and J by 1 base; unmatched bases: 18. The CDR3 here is CATWDRILRLNNYYKKLF. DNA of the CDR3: TGTGCCACCTGGGATAGGATTCTGAGACTAAACAATTATTATAAGAAACTCTTT.

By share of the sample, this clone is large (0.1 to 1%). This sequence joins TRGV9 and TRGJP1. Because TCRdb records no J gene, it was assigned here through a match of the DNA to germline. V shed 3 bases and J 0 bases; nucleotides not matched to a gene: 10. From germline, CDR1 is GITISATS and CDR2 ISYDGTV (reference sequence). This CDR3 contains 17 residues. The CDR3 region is CALWEYRPYTTGWFKIF. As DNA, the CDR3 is TGTGCCTTGTGGGAGTATAGGCCCTATACCACTGGTTGGTTCAAGATATTT.

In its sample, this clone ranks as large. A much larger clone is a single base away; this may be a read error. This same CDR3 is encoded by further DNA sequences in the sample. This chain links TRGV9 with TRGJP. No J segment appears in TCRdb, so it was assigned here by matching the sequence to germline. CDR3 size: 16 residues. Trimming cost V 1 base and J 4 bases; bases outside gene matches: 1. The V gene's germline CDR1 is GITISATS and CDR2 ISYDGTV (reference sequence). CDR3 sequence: CALWEVQELGKKIKVF. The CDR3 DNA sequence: TGTGCCTTGTGGGAGGTTCAAGAGTTGGGCAAAAAAATCAAGGTATTT.

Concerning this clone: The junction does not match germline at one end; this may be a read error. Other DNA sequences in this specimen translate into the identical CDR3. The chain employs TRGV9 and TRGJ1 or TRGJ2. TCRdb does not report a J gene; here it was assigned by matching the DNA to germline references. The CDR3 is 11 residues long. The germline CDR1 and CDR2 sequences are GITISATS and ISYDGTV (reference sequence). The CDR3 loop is CALWEVGKKLF. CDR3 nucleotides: TGCGCCTTGTGGGAGGTGGGGAAGAAACTCTTT.

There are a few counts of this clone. CDR3 amino acids: CATWMSNYYKKLF. The CDR3, as DNA: TGTGCCACCTGGATGTCGAATTATTATAAGAAACTCTTT. V is TRGV2 and J is TRGJ1 or TRGJ2. No J gene was available from TCRdb, and it was assigned here by a germline match of the DNA. V was pared by 6 bases and J by 0 bases, with 5 bases of the junction left unmatched. The CDR3 runs 13 residues. Germline V CDR1 and CDR2: EGSNGY, YDSYNSKV.

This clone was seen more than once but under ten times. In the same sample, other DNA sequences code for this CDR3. The CDR3 loop is CALWEVLSELGKKIKVF. The CDR3 nucleotides are TGTGCCTTGTGGGAGGTGCTGAGCGAGTTGGGCAAAAAAATCAAGGTATTT. This sequence joins TRGV9 and TRGJP. Because TCRdb records no J gene, it was assigned here through a match of the DNA to germline. V lost 0 bases and J lost 7; bases outside the gene matches: 6. Germline V gene data show CDR1 as GITISATS and CDR2 as ISYDGTV (reference sequence). The CDR3 loop spans 17 amino acids.

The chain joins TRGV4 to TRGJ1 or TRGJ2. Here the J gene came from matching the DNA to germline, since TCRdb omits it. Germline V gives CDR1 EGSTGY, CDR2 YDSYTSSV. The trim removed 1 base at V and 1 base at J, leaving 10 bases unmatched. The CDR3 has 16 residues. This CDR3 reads CATWDGAHPNYYKKLF. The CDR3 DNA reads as TGTGCCACCTGGGATGGCGCCCACCCAAATTATTATAAGAAACTCTTT.

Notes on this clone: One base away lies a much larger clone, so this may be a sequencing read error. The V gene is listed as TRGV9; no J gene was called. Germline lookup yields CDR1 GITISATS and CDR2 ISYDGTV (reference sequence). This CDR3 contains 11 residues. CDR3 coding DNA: TGTGCCTTGTGGGAGAGCTATAAGAGACTCTTT. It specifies CALWESYKRLF.

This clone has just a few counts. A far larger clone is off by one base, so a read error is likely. The CDR3 nucleotides are TGTGCCACCTGGGACAGGTGGAGTGATTGGATCAGGACGTTT. Its translation is CATWDRWSDWIRTF. No call exists for the J gene, whereas the V gene is TRGV3. CDR1 is VTNTFY and CDR2 is YDVSTARD in the germline V gene (reference sequence). The CDR3 is 14 amino acids.

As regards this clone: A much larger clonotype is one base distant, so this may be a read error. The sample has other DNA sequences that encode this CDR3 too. The CDR3 sequence: CALWEVLRQELGKKIKVF. CDR3 nucleotides: TGTGCCTTGTGGGAGGTGCTACGCCAAGAGTTGGGCAAAAAAATCAAGGTATTT. The chain couples TRGV9 to TRGJP. The J gene comes from matching the DNA to germline here; TCRdb lacks it. V lost 0 bases and J lost 4; bases outside the gene matches: 6. The germline V gene encodes CDR1 GITISATS and CDR2 ISYDGTV (reference sequence). This CDR3 is 18 amino acids long.

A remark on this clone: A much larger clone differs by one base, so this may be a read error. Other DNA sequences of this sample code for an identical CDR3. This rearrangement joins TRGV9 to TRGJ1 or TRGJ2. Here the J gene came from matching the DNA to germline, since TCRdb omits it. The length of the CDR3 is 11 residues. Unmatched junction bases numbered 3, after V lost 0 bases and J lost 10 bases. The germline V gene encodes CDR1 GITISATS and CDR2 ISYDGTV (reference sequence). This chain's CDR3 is CALWEVGKKLF. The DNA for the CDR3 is TGTGCCTTGTGGGAGGTGGGGAAGAAACTCTTT.

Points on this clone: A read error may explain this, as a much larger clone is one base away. CDR3 loop: CATWDYYTKLF. CDR3 in DNA: TGTGCCACCTGGGATTATTATACGAAACTCTTT. This chain connects TRGV4 to TRGJ1 or TRGJ2. The J gene, absent from TCRdb, was called here by matching the DNA to germline. Germline V lookup: CDR1 EGSTGY, CDR2 YDSYTSSV. The CDR3 is made up of 11 amino acids.

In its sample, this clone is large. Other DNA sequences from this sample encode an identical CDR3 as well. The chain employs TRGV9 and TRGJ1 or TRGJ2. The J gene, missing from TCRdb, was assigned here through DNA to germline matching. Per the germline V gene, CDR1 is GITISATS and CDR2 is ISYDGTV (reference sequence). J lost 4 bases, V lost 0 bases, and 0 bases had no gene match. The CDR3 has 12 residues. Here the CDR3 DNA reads TGTGCCTTGTGGGAGGTGTATTATAAGAAACTCTTT. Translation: CALWEVYYKKLF.

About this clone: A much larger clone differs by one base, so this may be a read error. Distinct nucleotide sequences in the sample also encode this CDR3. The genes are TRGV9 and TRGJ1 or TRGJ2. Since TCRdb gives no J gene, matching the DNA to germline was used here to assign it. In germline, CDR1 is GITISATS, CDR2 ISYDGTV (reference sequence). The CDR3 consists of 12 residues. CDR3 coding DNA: TGTGCCCTGTGGGAGGTGTATTATAAGAAACTCTTT. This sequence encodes CALWEVYYKKLF.

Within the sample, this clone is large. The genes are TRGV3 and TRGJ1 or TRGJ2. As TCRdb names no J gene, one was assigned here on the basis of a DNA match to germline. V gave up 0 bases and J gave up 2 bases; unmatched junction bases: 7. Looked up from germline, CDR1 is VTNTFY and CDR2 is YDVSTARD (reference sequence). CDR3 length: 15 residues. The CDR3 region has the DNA TGTGCCACCTGGGACAGGCTTCCGGATTATTATAAGAAACTCTTT. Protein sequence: CATWDRLPDYYKKLF.

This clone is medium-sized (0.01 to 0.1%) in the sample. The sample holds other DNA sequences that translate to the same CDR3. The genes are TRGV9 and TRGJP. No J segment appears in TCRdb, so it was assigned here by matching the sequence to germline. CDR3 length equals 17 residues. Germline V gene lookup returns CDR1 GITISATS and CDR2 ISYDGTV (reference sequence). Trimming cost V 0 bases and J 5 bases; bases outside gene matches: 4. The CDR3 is CALWEVRKELGKKIKVF. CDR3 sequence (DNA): TGTGCCTTGTGGGAGGTGCGGAAAGAGTTGGGCAAAAAAATCAAGGTATTT.

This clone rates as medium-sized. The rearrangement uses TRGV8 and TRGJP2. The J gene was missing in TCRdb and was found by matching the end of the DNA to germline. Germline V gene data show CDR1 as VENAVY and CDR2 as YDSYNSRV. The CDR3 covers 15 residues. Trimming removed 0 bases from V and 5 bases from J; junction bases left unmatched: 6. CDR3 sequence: CATWDRPVSDWIKTF. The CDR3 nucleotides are TGTGCCACCTGGGATAGGCCCGTCAGTGATTGGATCAAGACGTTT.